This T cell receptor beta chain was observed in a study of response to subunit inactivated influenza vaccine. MiXCR was run by TCRdb on the RT-PCR reads, yielding one entry per CDR3 protein. The sample includes just over 300,000 distinct CDR3 sequences, roughly 22% seen only once; the top ten take 10%. Study conclusions and caveats: New T cells are recruited in small numbers by each seasonal influenza vaccination, according to the authors' suggestion.

As regards this clonotype: Its antigen is as yet unknown.

This TCR was recovered from a man in his fifties or sixties who received an inactivated influenza vaccine. Sequences were derived from PBMCs from blood, sampled approximately 22 months after vaccination.

The DNA for the CDR3 is TGTGCCAGTAGTATCCAATTCGGGCCGTATGGCTACACCTTC. As protein: CASSIQFGPYGYTF. This sequence joins TRBV19 and TRBJ1-2; D is uncertain. CDR1 and CDR2 (germline): LNHDA, SQIVND (reference sequence). The CDR3 consists of 14 residues. Between the trimmed V and J ends, which lost 3 bases and 5 bases, there was a span of 13 bases.